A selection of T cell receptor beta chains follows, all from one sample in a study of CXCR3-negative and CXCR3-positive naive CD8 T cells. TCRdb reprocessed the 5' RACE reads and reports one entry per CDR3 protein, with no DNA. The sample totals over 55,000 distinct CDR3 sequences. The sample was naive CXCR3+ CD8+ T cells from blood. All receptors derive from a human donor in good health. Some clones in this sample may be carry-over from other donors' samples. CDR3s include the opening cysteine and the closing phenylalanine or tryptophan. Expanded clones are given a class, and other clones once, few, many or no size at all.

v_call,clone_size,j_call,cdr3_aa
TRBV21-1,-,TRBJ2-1,CASSNRPDRARNLSSYNEQFF
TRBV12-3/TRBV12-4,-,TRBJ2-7,CASSLATGFEQYF
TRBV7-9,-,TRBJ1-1,CASSSSIQGGKRHGNTEAFF
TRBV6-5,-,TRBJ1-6,CASSYSRQGDYNSPLHF
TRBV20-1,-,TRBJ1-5,CSALATGDSGDQPQHF
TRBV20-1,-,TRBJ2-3,CSAKEGGEINTQYF
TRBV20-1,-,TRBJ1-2,CSAPGGGALGYTF
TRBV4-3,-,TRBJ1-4,CASSQFQGEEEKLFF
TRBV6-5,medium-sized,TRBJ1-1,CASSYSSRISTEAFF
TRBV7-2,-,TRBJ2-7,CASSLGVGPTSYEQYF
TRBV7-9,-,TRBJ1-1,CASSPTAGAEAFF
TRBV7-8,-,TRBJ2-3,CASSLVGTLITDTQYF
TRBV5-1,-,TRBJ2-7,CASSFRQGYYEQYF
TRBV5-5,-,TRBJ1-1,CASSLAFEAFF
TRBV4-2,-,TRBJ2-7,CASSQDESYEQYF
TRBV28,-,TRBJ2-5,CASSLTGSSQETQYF
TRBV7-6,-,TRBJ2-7,CASSLLGTGEKASYEQYF
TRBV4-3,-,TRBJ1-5,CASSQSTSEGQPQHF
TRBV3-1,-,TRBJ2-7,CASSQDLLDPYEQYF
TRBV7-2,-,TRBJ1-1,CASSLDGGVYLTMNTEAFF
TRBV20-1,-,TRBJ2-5,CSAIRQGWQETQYF
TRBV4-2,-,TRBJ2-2,CASSQEYGAGELFF
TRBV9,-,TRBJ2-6,CASSVVSGANVLTF
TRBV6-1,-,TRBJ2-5,CASSDPGMQETQYF
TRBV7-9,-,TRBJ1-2,CACSLHAGHGYTF
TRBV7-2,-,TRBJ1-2,CASSMGQAKIF
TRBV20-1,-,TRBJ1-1,CSAPAEVVNTEAFF
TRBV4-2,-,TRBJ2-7,CASSERGNSYEQYF
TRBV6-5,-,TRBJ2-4,CASIGQGANIQYF
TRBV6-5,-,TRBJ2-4,CASRGDLAKNIQYF
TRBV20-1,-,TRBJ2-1,CSARDPVAGVMSSYNEQFF
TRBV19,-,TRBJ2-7,CASSIIGTWGTYEQYF
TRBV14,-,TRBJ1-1,CASSPGPMNAPEAFF
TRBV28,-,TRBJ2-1,CASRPLSGVSSYNEQFF
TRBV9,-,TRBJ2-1,CASSGRRGGSDEQFF
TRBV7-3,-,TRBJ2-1,CASSAGTASYNEQFF
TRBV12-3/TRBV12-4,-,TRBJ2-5,CASSVDRGSETQYF
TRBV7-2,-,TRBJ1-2,CASGPFRDRLANYGYTF
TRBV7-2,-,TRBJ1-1,CASSHLGGLNTEAFF
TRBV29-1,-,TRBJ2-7,CSAGTAGVRSSYEQYF
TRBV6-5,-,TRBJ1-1,CASSYPGRGSHTEAFF
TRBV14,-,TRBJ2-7,CASSQDVGSSYEQYF